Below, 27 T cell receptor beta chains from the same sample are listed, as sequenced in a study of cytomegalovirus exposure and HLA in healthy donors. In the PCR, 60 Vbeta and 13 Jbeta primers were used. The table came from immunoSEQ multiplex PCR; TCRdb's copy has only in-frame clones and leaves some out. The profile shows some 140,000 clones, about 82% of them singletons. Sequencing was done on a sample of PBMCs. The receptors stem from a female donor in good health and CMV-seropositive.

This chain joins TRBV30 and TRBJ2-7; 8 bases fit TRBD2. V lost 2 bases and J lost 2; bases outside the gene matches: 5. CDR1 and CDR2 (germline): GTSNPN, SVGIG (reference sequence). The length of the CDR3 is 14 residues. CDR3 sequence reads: CAWSMSGGPYEQYF. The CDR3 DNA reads TGTGCCTGGAGTATGTCGGGAGGGCCCTACGAGCAGTACTTC. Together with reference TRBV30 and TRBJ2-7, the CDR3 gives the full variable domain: SQTIHQWPATLVQPVGSPLSLECTVEGTSNPNLYWYRQAAGRGLQLLFYSVGIGQISSEVPQNLSASRPQDRQFILSSKKLLLSDSGFYLCAWSMSGGPYEQYFGPGTRLTVT.

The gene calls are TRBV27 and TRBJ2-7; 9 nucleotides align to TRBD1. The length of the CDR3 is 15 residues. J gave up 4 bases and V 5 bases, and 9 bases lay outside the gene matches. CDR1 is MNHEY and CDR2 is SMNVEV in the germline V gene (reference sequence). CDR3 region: CASSKTGTGRYEQYF. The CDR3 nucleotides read TGTGCCAGCAGTAAGACCGGGACAGGGCGGTACGAGCAGTACTTC.

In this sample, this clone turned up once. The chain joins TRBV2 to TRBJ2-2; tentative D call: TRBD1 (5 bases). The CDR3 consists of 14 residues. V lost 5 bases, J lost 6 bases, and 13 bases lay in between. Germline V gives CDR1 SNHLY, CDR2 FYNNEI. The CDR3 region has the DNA TGTGCCAGCAGTCAGAGTCAGGGCTCCGGGGAGCTGTTTTTT. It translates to CASSQSQGSGELFF.

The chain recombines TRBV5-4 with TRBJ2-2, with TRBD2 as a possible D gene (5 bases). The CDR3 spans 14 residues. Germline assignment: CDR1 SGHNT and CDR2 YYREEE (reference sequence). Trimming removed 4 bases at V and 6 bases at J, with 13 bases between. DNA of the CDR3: TGTGCCAGCAGCCAGGACTTAAGGGCCGGGGAGCTGTTTTTT. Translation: CASSQDLRAGELFF.

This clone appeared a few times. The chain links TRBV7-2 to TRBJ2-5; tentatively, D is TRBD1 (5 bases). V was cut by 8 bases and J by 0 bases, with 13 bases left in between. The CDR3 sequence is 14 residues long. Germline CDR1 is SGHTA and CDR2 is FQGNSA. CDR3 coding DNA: TGTGCCAGCCGGGTCGGACACTACCAAGAGACCCAGTACTTC. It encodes CASRVGHYQETQYF. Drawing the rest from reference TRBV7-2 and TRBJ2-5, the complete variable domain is GAGVSQSPSNKVTEKGKDVELRCDPISGHTALYWYRQSLGQGLEFLIYFQGNSAPDKSGLPSDRFSAERTGGSVSTLTIQRTQQEDSAVYLCASRVGHYQETQYFGPGTRLLVL.

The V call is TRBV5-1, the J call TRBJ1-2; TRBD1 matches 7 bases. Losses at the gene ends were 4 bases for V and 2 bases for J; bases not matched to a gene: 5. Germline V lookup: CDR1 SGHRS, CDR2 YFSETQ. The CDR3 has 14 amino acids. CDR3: CASSPQGQNYGYTF. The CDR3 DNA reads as TGCGCCAGCAGCCCACAGGGACAGAACTATGGCTACACCTTC.

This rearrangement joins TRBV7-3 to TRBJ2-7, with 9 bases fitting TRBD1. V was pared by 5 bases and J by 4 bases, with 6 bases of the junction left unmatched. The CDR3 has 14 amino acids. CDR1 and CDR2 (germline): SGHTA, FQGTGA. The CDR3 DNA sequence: TGTGCCAGCAGCCTACAGGGGGCGCAATACGAGCAGTACTTC. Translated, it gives CASSLQGAQYEQYF.

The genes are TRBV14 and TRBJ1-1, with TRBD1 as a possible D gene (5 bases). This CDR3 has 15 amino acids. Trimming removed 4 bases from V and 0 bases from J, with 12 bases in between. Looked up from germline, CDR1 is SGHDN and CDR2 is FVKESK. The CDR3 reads CASSLGRAMNTEAFF. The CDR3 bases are TGTGCCAGCAGCCTCGGCAGGGCGATGAACACTGAAGCTTTCTTT.

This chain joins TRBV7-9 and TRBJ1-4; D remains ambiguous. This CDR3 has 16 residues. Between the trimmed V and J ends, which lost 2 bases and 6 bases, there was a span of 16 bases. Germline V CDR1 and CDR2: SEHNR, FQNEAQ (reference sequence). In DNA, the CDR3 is TGTGCCAGCAGCTTATTCAGTTGGGAGTCGGATGAAAAACTGTTTTTT. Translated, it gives CASSLFSWESDEKLFF. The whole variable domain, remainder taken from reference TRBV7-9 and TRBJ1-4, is DTGVSQNPRHKITKRGQNVTFRCDPISEHNRLYWYRQTLGQGPEFLTYFQNEAQLEKSRLLSDRFSAERPKGSFSTLEIQRTEQGDSAMYLCASSLFSWESDEKLFFGSGTQLSVL.

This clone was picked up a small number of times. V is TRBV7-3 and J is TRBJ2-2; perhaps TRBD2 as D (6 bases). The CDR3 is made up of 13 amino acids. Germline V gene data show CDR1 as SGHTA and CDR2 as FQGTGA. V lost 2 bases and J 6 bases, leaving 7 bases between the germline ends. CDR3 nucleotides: TGTGCCAGCAGCTTACGGGGGTCCGGGGAGCTGTTTTTT. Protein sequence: CASSLRGSGELFF.

DNA of the CDR3: TGTGCCAGCAGCGTGGACAGGGCGGCTGAAGCTTTCTTT. The encoded protein is CASSVDRAAEAFF. The rearrangement joins TRBV7-3 to TRBJ1-1, with 8 positions matching TRBD1. CDR1 SGHTA and CDR2 FQGTGA come from the germline V gene. The CDR3 has 13 residues. V shed 5 bases and J 6 bases; nucleotides not matched to a gene: 5. The variable domain in full, with the rest retrieved from reference TRBV7-3 and TRBJ1-1, is GAGVSQTPSNKVTEKGKYVELRCDPISGHTALYWYRQSLGQGPEFLIYFQGTGAADDSGLPNDRFFAVRPEGSVSTLKIQRTERGDSAVYLCASSVDRAAEAFFGQGTRLTVV.

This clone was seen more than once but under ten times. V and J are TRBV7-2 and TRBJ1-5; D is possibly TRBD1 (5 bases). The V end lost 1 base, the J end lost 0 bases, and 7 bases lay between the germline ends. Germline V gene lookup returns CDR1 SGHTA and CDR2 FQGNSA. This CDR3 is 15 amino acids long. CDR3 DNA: TGTGCCAGCAGCTTAGTGGGACTTAGCAATCAGCCCCAGCATTTT. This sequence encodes CASSLVGLSNQPQHF.

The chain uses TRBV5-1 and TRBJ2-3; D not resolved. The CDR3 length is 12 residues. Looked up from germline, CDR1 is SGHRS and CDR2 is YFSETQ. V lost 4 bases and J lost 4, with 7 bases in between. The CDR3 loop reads CASSLGADTQYF. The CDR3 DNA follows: TGCGCCAGCAGCCTCGGAGCAGATACGCAGTATTTT.

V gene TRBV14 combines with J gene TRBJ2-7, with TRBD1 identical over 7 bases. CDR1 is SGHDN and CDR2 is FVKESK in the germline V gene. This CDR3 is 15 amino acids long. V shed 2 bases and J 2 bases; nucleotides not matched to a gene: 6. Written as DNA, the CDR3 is TGTGCCAGCAGCCAACCGGGACAGACTACCTACGAGCAGTACTTC. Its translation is CASSQPGQTTYEQYF.

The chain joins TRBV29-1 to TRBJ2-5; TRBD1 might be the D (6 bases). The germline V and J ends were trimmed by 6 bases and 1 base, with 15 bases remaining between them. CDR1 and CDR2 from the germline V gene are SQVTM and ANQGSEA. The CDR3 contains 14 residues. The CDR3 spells CSVPGGLFQETQYF. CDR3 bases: TGCAGCGTACCTGGGGGCCTTTTCCAAGAGACCCAGTACTTC.

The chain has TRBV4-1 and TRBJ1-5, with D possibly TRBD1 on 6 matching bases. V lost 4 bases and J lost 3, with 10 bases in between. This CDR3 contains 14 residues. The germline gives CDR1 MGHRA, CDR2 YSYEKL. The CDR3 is CASSPRGDNQPQHF. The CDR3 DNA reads TGCGCCAGCAGCCCCAGGGGAGACAATCAGCCCCAGCATTTT.

The CDR3 DNA reads as TGTGCCAGCAGTTCACTCCCCGGGGCCAACGCGGGCGGGGGGAGCTCCTACGAGCAGTACTTC. Protein product: CASSSLPGANAGGGSSYEQYF. This chain connects TRBV28 to TRBJ2-7; 8 bases line up with TRBD2. Losses at the gene ends were 4 bases for V and 0 bases for J; bases not matched to a gene: 23. Germline CDR1 is MDHEN and CDR2 is SYDVKM. The CDR3 covers 21 residues. Complete variable domain (other parts from reference TRBV28 and TRBJ2-7): DVKVTQSSRYLVKRTGEKVFLECVQDMDHENMFWYRQDPGLGLRLIYFSYDVKMKEKGDIPEGYSVSREKKERFSLILESASTNQTSMYLCASSSLPGANAGGGSSYEQYFGPGTRLTVT.

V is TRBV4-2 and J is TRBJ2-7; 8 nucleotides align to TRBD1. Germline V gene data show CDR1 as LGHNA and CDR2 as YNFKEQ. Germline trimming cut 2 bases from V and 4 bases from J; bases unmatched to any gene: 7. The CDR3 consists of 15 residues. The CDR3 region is CASSQTGQATYEQYF. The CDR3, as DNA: TGTGCCAGCAGCCAAACGGGACAGGCAACGTACGAGCAGTACTTC.

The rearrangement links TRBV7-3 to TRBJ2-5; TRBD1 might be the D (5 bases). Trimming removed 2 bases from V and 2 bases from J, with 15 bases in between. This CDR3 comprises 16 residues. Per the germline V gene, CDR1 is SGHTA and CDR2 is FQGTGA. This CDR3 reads CASSLGFVQGQETQYF. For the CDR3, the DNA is TGTGCCAGCAGCTTAGGCTTCGTCCAGGGTCAAGAGACCCAGTACTTC.

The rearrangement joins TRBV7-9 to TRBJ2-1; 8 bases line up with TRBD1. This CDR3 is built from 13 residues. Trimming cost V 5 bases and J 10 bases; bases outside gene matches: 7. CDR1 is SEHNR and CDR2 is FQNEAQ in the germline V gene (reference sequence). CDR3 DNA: TGTGCCAGCAGCAAGGGACAGGTCAAGGAGCAGTTCTTC. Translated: CASSKGQVKEQFF.

The CDR3 loop is CASSLGTGLNEKLFF. The CDR3 DNA sequence: TGCGCCAGCAGCTTGGGGACAGGTCTTAATGAAAAACTGTTTTTT. The chain has TRBV5-1 and TRBJ1-4, with 7 positions matching TRBD1. Germline values: CDR1 SGHRS, CDR2 YFSETQ. This CDR3 has 15 amino acids. The ends lost 0 bases at V and 4 bases at J; junction bases unmatched: 3. Combining the CDR3 with reference TRBV5-1 and TRBJ1-4 gives the whole variable domain KAGVTQTPRYLIKTRGQQVTLSCSPISGHRSVSWYQQTPGQGLQFLFEYFSETQRNKGNFPGRFSGRQFSNSRSEMNVSTLELGDSALYLCASSLGTGLNEKLFFGSGTQLSVL.

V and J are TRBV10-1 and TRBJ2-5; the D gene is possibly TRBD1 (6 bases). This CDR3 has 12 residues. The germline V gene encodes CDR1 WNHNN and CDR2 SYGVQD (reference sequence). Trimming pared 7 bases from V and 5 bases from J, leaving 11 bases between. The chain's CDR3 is CASTTGWETQYF. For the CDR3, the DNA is TGCGCCAGCACGACAGGTTGGGAGACCCAGTACTTC.

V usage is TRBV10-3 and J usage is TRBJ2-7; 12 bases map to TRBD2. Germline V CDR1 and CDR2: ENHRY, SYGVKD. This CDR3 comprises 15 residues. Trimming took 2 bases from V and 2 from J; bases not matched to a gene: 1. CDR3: CAISEGTSGPYEQYF. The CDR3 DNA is TGTGCCATCAGTGAGGGGACTAGCGGGCCCTACGAGCAGTACTTC.

CDR3 DNA: TGTGCCAGCAGCTCGAGGACAGGGACTGAGAATGGCTACACCTTC. Its translation: CASSSRTGTENGYTF. The chain is built from TRBV7-2 and TRBJ1-2; the match to TRBD1 covers 8 bases. V dropped 4 bases and J dropped 6; count of bases not matched to a gene: 10. The CDR3 has 15 amino acids. The germline CDR1 and CDR2 sequences are SGHTA and FQGNSA.

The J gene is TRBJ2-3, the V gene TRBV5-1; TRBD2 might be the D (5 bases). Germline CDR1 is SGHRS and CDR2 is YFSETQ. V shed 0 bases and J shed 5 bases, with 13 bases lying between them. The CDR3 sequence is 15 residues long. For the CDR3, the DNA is TGCGCCAGCAGCTTGGAGGCCCGGAGGTTAGATACGCAGTATTTT. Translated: CASSLEARRLDTQYF.

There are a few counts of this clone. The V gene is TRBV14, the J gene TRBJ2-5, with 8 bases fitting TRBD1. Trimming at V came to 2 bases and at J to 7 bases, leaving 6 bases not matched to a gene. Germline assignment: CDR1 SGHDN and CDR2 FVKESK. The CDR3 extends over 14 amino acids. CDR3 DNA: TGTGCCAGCAGCCAAATAGGACAGGGTGGGACCCAGTACTTC. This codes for CASSQIGQGGTQYF.

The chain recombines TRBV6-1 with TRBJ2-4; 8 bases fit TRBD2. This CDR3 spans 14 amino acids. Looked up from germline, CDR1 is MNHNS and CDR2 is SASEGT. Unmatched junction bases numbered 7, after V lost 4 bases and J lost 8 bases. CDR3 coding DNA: TGTGCCAGCAGTGGGACTAGCTGGACGGACATTCAGTACTTC. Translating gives CASSGTSWTDIQYF.